This T cell receptor beta chain originates from a study of blood T cell repertoires in COVID-19. About the research overall: Sites across the United States, Italy and Spain contributed samples from acute and convalescent COVID-19. PBMCs, B-cell-depleted T cells, or T cells provided the cDNA or gDNA that made up the material.

The CDR3 has 14 residues. CDR1 SGHRS and CDR2 YFSETQ come from the germline V gene. V lost 4 bases, J lost 13 bases, and 11 bases stayed unmatched. Under the authors' procedure: Reference gene primers were amplified, and this amplification served to estimate nucleated cell counts. Sequencing was performed with immunoSEQ multiplex PCR; in TCRdb, only in-frame clones are kept and a portion is missing. V and J calls and clone size are as listed in that table; D and trimming were resolved from the DNA. Seen here are about 200,000 clones, 70% to 90% observed once, and the top ten hold approximately 5%. This clone was seen a single time.

The source is a woman older than 75 with acute or convalescent COVID-19. The chain carries TRBV5-1 and TRBJ1-6, with 7 nucleotides matching TRBD1. The sample consisted of peripheral blood. The CDR3 nucleotides read TGCGCCAGCAGCCCCGGGACAGTCTTATCTCCCCTCCACTTT. It yields the protein CASSPGTVLSPLHF.